The 11 T cell receptor beta chains in this list originate from one sample, sequenced in a study of blood T cells in healthy people across ages. It was with a sample-barcoded 5' primer and a J-beta primer mix that a second PCR of roughly 7 to 12 cycles was run. TCRdb fed the 5' RACE reads into MiXCR, producing one record per CDR3 protein. This table has approximately 1,000,000 distinct CDR3 sequences, more than 40% appearing once. Sequences were obtained from blood. These receptors came from a woman between 55 and 75 years old in good health.

This clonotype was observed at least ten times. A much larger clone lies one base from this, so it may be a read error. The rearrangement links TRBV27 to TRBJ2-3; D is possibly TRBD1 or TRBD2 (5 bases each). Germline V lookup: CDR1 MNHEY, CDR2 SMNVEV (reference sequence). The V gene lost 0 bases and the J gene lost 6 bases, with 16 bases spanning the gap. The CDR3 has 16 residues. This CDR3 is CASSLSDRGRTDTQYF. CDR3 coding DNA: TGTGCCAGCAGTTTATCCGATCGGGGCCGTACGGATACGCAGTATTTT.

The sample holds a few counts of this clonotype. V gene TRBV29-1 combines with J gene TRBJ1-2; possible D gene TRBD1, 5 bases. The CDR3 runs 17 residues. V was clipped by 4 bases and J by 4 bases, with 25 bases between them. CDR1 and CDR2 (germline): SQVTM, ANQGSEA. CDR3 residues: CSVAEYSKMGRTYGYTF. The CDR3, as DNA: TGCAGCGTTGCGGAGTACTCCAAAATGGGACGGACCTATGGCTACACCTTC. Together with reference TRBV29-1 and TRBJ1-2, the CDR3 gives the full variable domain: SAVISQKPSRDICQRGTSLTIQCQVDSQVTMMFWYRQQPGQSLTLIATANQGSEATYESGFVIDKFPISRPNLTFSTLTVSNMSPEDSSIYLCSVAEYSKMGRTYGYTFGSGTRLTVV.

This clonotype was detected many times. V gene TRBV20-1 combines with J gene TRBJ2-7; TRBD2 might be the D (6 bases). The V end lost 4 bases, the J end lost 3 bases, and 13 bases lay between the germline ends. Germline values: CDR1 DFQATT, CDR2 SNEGSKA (reference sequence). The CDR3 has 13 amino acids. The CDR3 here is CSANKAGNYEQYF. CDR3 DNA: TGCAGTGCTAATAAGGCGGGAAACTACGAGCAGTACTTC.

The J gene is TRBJ1-4, the V gene TRBV20-1; 8 bases match TRBD1. Germline CDR1 reads DFQATT; CDR2 reads SNEGSKA (reference sequence). The CDR3 extends over 16 amino acids. The V and J ends lost 5 bases and 1 base, in that order; junction bases with no gene match: 9. The CDR3 is CSASRQGARTNEKLFF. CDR3 nucleotides: TGCAGTGCTTCTAGGCAGGGGGCTAGAACTAATGAAAAACTGTTTTTT.

This clonotype has more than one count but fewer than ten. The chain couples TRBV15 to TRBJ2-4; D possibly corresponds to TRBD1 (5 bases). The CDR3 consists of 18 residues. Germline lookup yields CDR1 LNHNV and CDR2 YYDKDF (reference sequence). V lost 3 bases, J lost 4 bases, and 22 bases lay in between. CDR3 region: CATSSQTLREPLKNIQYF. The CDR3 bases are TGTGCCACCAGCAGTCAAACTCTCAGGGAACCACTTAAAAACATTCAGTACTTC.

A single count supports this clonotype. CDR3 in DNA: TGTGCCAGCACCACTTCCCCTGACAGTTCCGAGCAGTACTTC. Amino acids: CASTTSPDSSEQYF. The chain couples TRBV9 to TRBJ2-7, with D perhaps TRBD1 (5 bases). The germline V and J ends were trimmed by 6 bases and 6 bases, with 19 bases remaining between them. CDR3 length: 14 residues. Germline V gene lookup returns CDR1 SGDLS and CDR2 YYNGEE.

Only a few counts were recorded for this clonotype. V and J are TRBV28 and TRBJ2-7; perhaps D is TRBD1 or TRBD2 (6 bases each). CDR3 length: 14 residues. Trimming took off 2 bases at V and 2 bases at J, with 10 bases between the two ends. CDR1 is MDHEN, CDR2 SYDVKM, per germline. The CDR3 DNA sequence: TGTGCCAGCAGTTTAGAGGGGGAGGCCTACGAGCAGTACTTC. It encodes CASSLEGEAYEQYF.

This clonotype was detected only a few times. The rearrangement joins TRBV20-1 to TRBJ1-6; TRBD1 might be the D (5 bases). The length of the CDR3 is 16 residues. V was shortened by 1 base and J by 0 bases, with 10 bases between the two germline ends. Germline V gene lookup returns CDR1 DFQATT and CDR2 SNEGSKA (reference sequence). CDR3 in amino acids: CSARGGADSYNSPLHF. CDR3 DNA: TGCAGTGCTAGAGGTGGGGCGGACTCCTATAATTCACCCCTCCACTTT.

The chain has TRBV24-1 and TRBJ2-1; D remains ambiguous. V was pared by 1 base and J by 7 bases, with 7 bases between. This CDR3 comprises 13 residues. Germline loops: CDR1 KGHDR, CDR2 SFDVKD. Written as DNA, the CDR3 is TGTGCCACCAGTGATTTTGGGAAGAATGAGCAGTTCTTC. It specifies CATSDFGKNEQFF.

This clonotype appeared once. The V and J genes are TRBV19 and TRBJ2-5; 8 bases are a match to TRBD1. The V gene's germline CDR1 is LNHDA and CDR2 SQIVND (reference sequence). V gave up 4 bases and J gave up 5 bases; unmatched junction bases: 12. The CDR3 consists of 16 residues. CDR3 nucleotide sequence: TGTGCCAGTAGTAACCCCCGGGACAGGACAGGCGAGACCCAGTACTTC. This gives the protein CASSNPRDRTGETQYF.

This rearrangement joins TRBV5-6 to TRBJ1-2, with TRBD1 as a possible D gene (5 bases). This CDR3 is built from 15 residues. V was trimmed by 0 bases and J by 3 bases, leaving 12 bases between them. Germline V lookup: CDR1 SGHDT, CDR2 YYEEEE. CDR3 DNA: TGTGCCAGCAGCTTGGCTAAGGGACGGGACTATGGCTACACCTTC. Protein sequence: CASSLAKGRDYGYTF. Filled out from reference TRBV5-6 and TRBJ1-2, the complete variable domain reads DAGVTQSPTHLIKTRGQQVTLRCSPKSGHDTVSWYQQALGQGPQFIFQYYEEEERQRGNFPDRFSGHQFPNYSSELNVNALLLGDSALYLCASSLAKGRDYGYTFGSGTRLTVV.